A selection of T cell receptor beta chains follows, all from one sample in a study of T cell changes during pregnancy in multiple sclerosis. This table comes from immunoSEQ multiplex PCR, and its TCRdb copy is limited to in-frame clones, with some not included. The data contain some 80,000 clones, about 92% of them singletons. Here the sequenced sample was peripheral blood, taken before pregnancy. Receptors were obtained from a female donor with multiple sclerosis, enrolled in a pregnancy study. Each CDR3 is given with its conserved first and last residue. A D gene is named only where the DNA matches it firmly. Size is omitted from some rows. Given values are once, few, many or a class for expanded clones.

v_gene	j_gene	abundance	d_gene	CDR3nt	CDR3aa
TRBV6-6	TRBJ1-2	NA	TRBD1	TGTGCCAGCAGTCCCGGACAGGGCGGTGGCTACACCTTC	CASSPGQGGGYTF
TRBV15	TRBJ1-2	NA	NA	TGTGCCACCAGCAGAGAAAACAGAGACTATGGCTACACCTTC	CATSRENRDYGYTF
TRBV2	TRBJ1-2	NA	TRBD1	TGTGCCAGAGGGAAGCCGGGACAGCCTAACTATGGCTACACCTTC	CARGKPGQPNYGYTF
TRBV5-6	TRBJ2-1	NA	TRBD1	TGTGCCAGCAGCTGGGGGGGACAGGGGGGTGAGCAGTTCTTC	CASSWGGQGGEQFF
TRBV5-1	TRBJ2-3	NA	NA	TGCGCCAGCAGTCTGAGCGGCACAGATACGCAGTATTTT	CASSLSGTDTQYF
TRBV2	TRBJ1-1	NA	NA	TGTGCCAGCAGCGAAGAACAGGGTACGAACACTGAAGCTTTCTTT	CASSEEQGTNTEAFF
TRBV14	TRBJ2-1	NA	TRBD2	TGTGCCAGCAGCCAAGATCTGACTAGCGGGGGATACAATGAGCAGTTCTTC	CASSQDLTSGGYNEQFF
TRBV5-4	TRBJ1-1	NA	TRBD1	TGTGCCAGCAGCCAGGGACAGGGGAAAGCTTTCTTT	CASSQGQGKAFF
TRBV30	TRBJ2-1	NA	TRBD2	TGTGCCTGGGGGGCGGGGGGTTACAATGAGCAGTTCTTC	CAWGAGGYNEQFF
TRBV30	TRBJ1-1	few	NA	TGTGCCTGGAGCGTGGGGGGATTGACTGAAGCTTTCTTT	CAWSVGGLTEAFF
TRBV27	TRBJ1-6	NA	NA	TGTGCCAGCACCTGGGGGGGGATCAATTCACCCCTCCACTTT	CASTWGGINSPLHF
TRBV30	TRBJ1-6	NA	NA	TGTGCCTGGAGTGTACTTCTAGGGGCGGATTCACCCCTCCACTTT	CAWSVLLGADSPLHF
TRBV25-1	TRBJ1-1	NA	NA	TGTGCCAGCAGTTTGACAGGCATGTTCGGTGAAGCTTTCTTT	CASSLTGMFGEAFF
TRBV5-4	TRBJ1-1	NA	NA	TGTGCCAGCAGCTTTTTGGAGTTGAACACTGAAGCTTTCTTT	CASSFLELNTEAFF
TRBV20-1	TRBJ2-1	NA	NA	TGCAGTGCCTCCCGCGGGCCCGAGCAGTTCTTC	CSASRGPEQFF
TRBV27	TRBJ2-7	NA	TRBD2	TGTGCCAGCAGTTTTGGGGGGGGGTACGAGCAGTACTTC	CASSFGGGYEQYF
TRBV27	TRBJ1-5	NA	NA	TGTGCCAGCAGTTTCCCGGATCAGCCCCAGCATTTT	CASSFPDQPQHF
TRBV6-1	TRBJ1-3	NA	TRBD1	TGTGCCAGCAGTGAAGCGCATTTGACAGGGATATGGGGAAACACCATATATTTT	CASSEAHLTGIWGNTIYF
TRBV9	TRBJ1-2	NA	NA	TGTGCCAGCAGCTCGGGACTAGGGGGCTACACCTTC	CASSSGLGGYTF
TRBV7-9	TRBJ1-1	NA	TRBD1	TGTGCCAGCAGCTGGGACAGCACTGAAGCTTTCTTT	CASSWDSTEAFF
TRBV7-2	TRBJ1-1	NA	TRBD1	TGTGCCAGCAGCACCTCCGGGACAGCCCGCGGAGCTTTCTTT	CASSTSGTARGAFF
TRBV6-6	TRBJ1-2	NA	TRBD1	TGTGCCAGCAGCGCCGGACAGGGTAATGGCTACACCTTC	CASSAGQGNGYTF
TRBV18	TRBJ2-1	NA	NA	TGTGCCAGCTCCCCTGGACAGATTTCCTACAATGAGCAGTTCTTC	CASSPGQISYNEQFF
TRBV13	TRBJ1-1	once	TRBD1	TGTGCCAGCTGGGACAGGGTCACTGAAGCTTTCTTT	CASWDRVTEAFF
TRBV7-2	TRBJ1-2	NA	TRBD1	TGTGCCAGCAGCTTATTCCAGGGGGCTAACTATGGCTACACCTTC	CASSLFQGANYGYTF
TRBV29-1	TRBJ2-7	NA	NA	TGCAGCGTGAGGTGGGATCCGGGATCCTACGAGCAGTACTTC	CSVRWDPGSYEQYF
TRBV6-5	TRBJ1-2	NA	TRBD1	TGTGCCAGCAGCACGGACAGGTACTATGGCTACACCTTC	CASSTDRYYGYTF
TRBV30	TRBJ2-7	NA	NA	TGTGCCTGGAGTTCCCAGGGTTACGAGCAGTACTTC	CAWSSQGYEQYF
TRBV6-1	TRBJ2-1	once	TRBD1	TGTGCCATATGGACAGGGGGCTCCTACAATGAGCAGTTCTTC	CAIWTGGSYNEQFF
TRBV30	TRBJ1-1	few	TRBD1	TGTGCCGGCGACCGGGACAGGACTCTGCCTTTCTTT	CAGDRDRTLPFF
TRBV9	TRBJ2-2	NA	NA	TGTGCCAGCAGCGTAGGGGACTTTCACACCGGGGAGCTGTTTTTT	CASSVGDFHTGELFF
TRBV19	TRBJ2-2	NA	TRBD2	TGTGCCAGTAGTATGAGCGGGGGGGTCACCGGGGAGCTGTTTTTT	CASSMSGGVTGELFF
TRBV2	TRBJ1-4	NA	NA	TGTGCCAGCAGTACAGGTACAGTGGAAAGTGAAAAACTGTTTTTT	CASSTGTVESEKLFF
TRBV7-2	TRBJ1-1	NA	TRBD1	TGTGCCAGCAGCGTTACTGGACAGGGGGCGATAACTTTCTTT	CASSVTGQGAITFF
TRBV19	TRBJ1-2	NA	TRBD1	TGTGCCAGTAGTAGGGACAGGGTAGGCGGCTACACCTTC	CASSRDRVGGYTF
TRBV18	TRBJ1-2	NA	NA	TGTGCCAGCTCACCGAATGGACAGAGTCCCTATGGCTACACCTTC	CASSPNGQSPYGYTF
TRBV4-2	TRBJ2-7	once	TRBD2	TGTGCCAGCAGCCAATGGGCGGGGGGCCCTCGAGACTACGAGCAGTACTTC	CASSQWAGGPRDYEQYF
TRBV19	TRBJ2-1	NA	TRBD1	TGTGCCAGTAGTATTGTGGGACAGGGGGAATACAATGAGCAGTTCTTC	CASSIVGQGEYNEQFF
TRBV2	TRBJ2-5	NA	TRBD1	TGTGCCAGCAGCTCAGGGGGCGGGGAGACCCAGTACTTC	CASSSGGGETQYF
TRBV13	TRBJ1-1	few	TRBD1	TGTGCCAGCAGCCGAGACAGGGTCGCTGAAGCTTTCTTT	CASSRDRVAEAFF
TRBV15	TRBJ2-7	NA	TRBD2	TGTGCCACCAGCAGAGATCCGACTAGCGGGGGGGCTTACGAGCAGTACTTC	CATSRDPTSGGAYEQYF
TRBV6-5	TRBJ1-6	few	NA	TGTGCCAGCAGCGACAGGCATTCACCCCTCCACTTT	CASSDRHSPLHF
TRBV7-9	TRBJ2-1	NA	NA	TGTGCCAGCAGCCAGGACCCCGGGACTTTTTACAATGAGCAGTTCTTC	CASSQDPGTFYNEQFF
TRBV27	TRBJ2-1	NA	NA	TGTGCCAGCAGTTTATCACGGGGCTACAATGAGCAGTTCTTC	CASSLSRGYNEQFF
TRBV7-7	TRBJ2-2	NA	NA	TGTGCTAGCAGCTCCCATGGAGCCGGGGAGCTGTTTTTT	CASSSHGAGELFF
TRBV5-6	TRBJ1-1	NA	NA	TGTGCCAGCAGCTCGGGCAGGGCTGAAGCTTTCTTT	CASSSGRAEAFF
TRBV15	TRBJ2-7	NA	NA	TGTGCCACCAGCAGAGCGGGGATCCCCTACGAGCAGTACTTC	CATSRAGIPYEQYF
TRBV5-1	TRBJ2-7	once	NA	TGCGCCAGCAGCTCCCGATTTAGTTACGAGCAGTACTTC	CASSSRFSYEQYF
TRBV2	TRBJ1-5	NA	NA	TGTGCCAGCAGGGCATCGAATCAGCCCCAGCATTTT	CASRASNQPQHF
TRBV5-1	TRBJ2-3	NA	TRBD2	TGCGCCAGCACCACAACTAGCGGGGTGGTAGATACGCAGTATTTT	CASTTTSGVVDTQYF
TRBV7-3	TRBJ1-1	NA	NA	TGTGCCAGCAGCTTACAGGGGTGGAGCACTGAAGCTTTCTTT	CASSLQGWSTEAFF
TRBV5-4	TRBJ1-1	NA	NA	TGTGCCAGCAGCTCCTCCCTACCCCAGCGCACTGAAGCTTTCTTT	CASSSSLPQRTEAFF